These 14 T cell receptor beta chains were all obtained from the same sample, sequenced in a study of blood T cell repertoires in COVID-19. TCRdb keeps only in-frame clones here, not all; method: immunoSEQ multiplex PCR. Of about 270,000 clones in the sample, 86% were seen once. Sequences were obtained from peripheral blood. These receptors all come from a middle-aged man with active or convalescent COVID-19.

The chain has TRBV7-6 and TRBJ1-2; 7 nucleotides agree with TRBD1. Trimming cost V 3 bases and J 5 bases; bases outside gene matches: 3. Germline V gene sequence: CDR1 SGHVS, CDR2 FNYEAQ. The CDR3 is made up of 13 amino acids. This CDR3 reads CASSLDRRYGYTF. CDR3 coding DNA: TGTGCCAGCAGCTTGGACAGGCGGTATGGCTACACCTTC.

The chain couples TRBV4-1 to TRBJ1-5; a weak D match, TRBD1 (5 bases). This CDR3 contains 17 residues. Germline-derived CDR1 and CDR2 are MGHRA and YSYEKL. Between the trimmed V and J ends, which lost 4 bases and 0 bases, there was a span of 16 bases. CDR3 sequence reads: CASSPPLGGNSNQPQHF. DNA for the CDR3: TGCGCCAGCAGCCCCCCCCTGGGGGGTAATAGCAATCAGCCCCAGCATTTT.

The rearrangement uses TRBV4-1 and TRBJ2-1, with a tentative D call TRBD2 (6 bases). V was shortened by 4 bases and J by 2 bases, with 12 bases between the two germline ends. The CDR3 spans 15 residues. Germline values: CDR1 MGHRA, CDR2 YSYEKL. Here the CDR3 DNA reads TGCGCCAGCAGCCCAAGCGGGTTTCCCTACAATGAGCAGTTCTTC. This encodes CASSPSGFPYNEQFF.

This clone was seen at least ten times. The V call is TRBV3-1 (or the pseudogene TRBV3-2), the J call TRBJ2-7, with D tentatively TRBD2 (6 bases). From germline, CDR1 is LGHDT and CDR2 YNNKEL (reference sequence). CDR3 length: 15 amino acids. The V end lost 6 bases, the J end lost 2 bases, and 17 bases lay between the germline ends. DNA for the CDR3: TGTGCCAGCAGTCCTCCGGGGACTTGGCCCTACGAGCAGTACTTC. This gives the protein CASSPPGTWPYEQYF.

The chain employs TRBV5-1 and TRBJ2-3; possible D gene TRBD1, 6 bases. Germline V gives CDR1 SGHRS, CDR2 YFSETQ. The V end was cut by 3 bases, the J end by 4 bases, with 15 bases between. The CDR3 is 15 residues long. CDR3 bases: TGCGCCAGCAGCTCAGGACAGATAAGCTCAGATACGCAGTATTTT. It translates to CASSSGQISSDTQYF.

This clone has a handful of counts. The CDR3 protein is CASSITAGDTGELFF. Here the CDR3 DNA reads TGTGCCAGTAGTATCACGGCGGGCGACACCGGGGAGCTGTTTTTT. V is TRBV19 and J is TRBJ2-2; weak D call: TRBD2 (5 bases). Trimming stripped 3 bases from V and 3 bases from J, with 11 bases between. Germline V gene sequence: CDR1 LNHDA, CDR2 SQIVND (reference sequence). This CDR3 comprises 15 residues.

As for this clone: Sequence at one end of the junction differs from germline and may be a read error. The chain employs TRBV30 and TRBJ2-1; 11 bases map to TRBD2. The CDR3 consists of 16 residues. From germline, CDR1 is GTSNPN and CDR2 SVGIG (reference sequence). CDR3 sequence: CAWSVTSGSGYNGQFF. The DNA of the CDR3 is TGTGCCTGGAGTGTAACTAGCGGGAGTGGATACAATGGGCAGTTCTTC.

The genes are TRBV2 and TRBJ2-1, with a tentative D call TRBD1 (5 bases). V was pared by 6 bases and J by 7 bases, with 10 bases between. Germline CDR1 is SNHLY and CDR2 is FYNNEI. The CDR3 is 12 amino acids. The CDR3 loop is CASRNDRNEQFF. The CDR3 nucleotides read TGTGCCAGCAGAAATGACAGAAATGAGCAGTTCTTC.

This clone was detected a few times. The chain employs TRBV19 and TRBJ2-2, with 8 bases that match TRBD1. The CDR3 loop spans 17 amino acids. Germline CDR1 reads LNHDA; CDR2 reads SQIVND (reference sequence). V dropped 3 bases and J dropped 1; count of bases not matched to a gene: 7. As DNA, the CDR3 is TGTGCCAGTAGTATTGGGGGCGGGACAGGGAACACCGGGGAGCTGTTTTTT. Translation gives CASSIGGGTGNTGELFF.

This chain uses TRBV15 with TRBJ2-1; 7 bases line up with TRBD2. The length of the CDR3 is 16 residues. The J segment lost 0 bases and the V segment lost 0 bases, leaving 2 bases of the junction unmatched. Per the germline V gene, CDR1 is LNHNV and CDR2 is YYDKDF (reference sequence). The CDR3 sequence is CATSRDPGGSYNEQFF. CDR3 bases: TGTGCCACCAGCAGAGATCCGGGGGGCTCCTACAATGAGCAGTTCTTC.

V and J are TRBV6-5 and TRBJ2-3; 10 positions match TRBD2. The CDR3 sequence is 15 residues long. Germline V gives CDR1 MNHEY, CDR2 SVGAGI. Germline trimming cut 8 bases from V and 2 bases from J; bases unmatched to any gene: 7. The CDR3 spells CASCSGGATTDTQYF. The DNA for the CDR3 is TGTGCCAGCTGCAGCGGGGGGGCGACCACAGATACGCAGTATTTT.

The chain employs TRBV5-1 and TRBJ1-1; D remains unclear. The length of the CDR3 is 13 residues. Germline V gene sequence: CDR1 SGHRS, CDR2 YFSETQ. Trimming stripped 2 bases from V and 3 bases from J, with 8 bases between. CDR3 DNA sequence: TGCGCCAGCAGCTTCGAGGGATACACTGAAGCTTTCTTT. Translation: CASSFEGYTEAFF.

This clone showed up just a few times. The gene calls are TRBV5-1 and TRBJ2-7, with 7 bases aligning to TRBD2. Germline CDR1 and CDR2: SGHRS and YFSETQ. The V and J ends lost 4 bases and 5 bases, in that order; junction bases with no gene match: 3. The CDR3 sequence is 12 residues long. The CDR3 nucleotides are TGCGCCAGCAGCGGGGAGGGGAACGAGCAGTACTTC. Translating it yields CASSGEGNEQYF.

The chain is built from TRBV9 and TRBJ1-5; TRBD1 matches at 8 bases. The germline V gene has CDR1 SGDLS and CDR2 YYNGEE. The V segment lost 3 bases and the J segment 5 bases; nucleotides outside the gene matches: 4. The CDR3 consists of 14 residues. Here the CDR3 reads CASSEDRVDQPQHF. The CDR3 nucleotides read TGTGCCAGCAGCGAGGACAGGGTTGATCAGCCCCAGCATTTT.